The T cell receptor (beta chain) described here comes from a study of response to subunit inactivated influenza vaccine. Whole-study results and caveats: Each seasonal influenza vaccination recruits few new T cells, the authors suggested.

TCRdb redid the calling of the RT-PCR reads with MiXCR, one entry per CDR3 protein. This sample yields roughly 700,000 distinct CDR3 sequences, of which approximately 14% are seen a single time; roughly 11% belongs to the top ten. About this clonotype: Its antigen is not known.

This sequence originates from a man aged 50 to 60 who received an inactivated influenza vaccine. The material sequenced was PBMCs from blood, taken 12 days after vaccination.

CDR3 amino acids: CSATSTDSYEQYF. The CDR3 bases are TGCAGTGCTACATCCACTGACAGCTACGAGCAGTACTTC. The rearrangement links TRBV20-1 to TRBJ2-7, with D possibly TRBD1 on 5 matching bases. Trimming cost V 4 bases and J 3 bases, with 13 bases left between them. The length of the CDR3 is 13 residues. Germline CDR1 reads DFQATT; CDR2 reads SNEGSKA (reference sequence).